This TCR beta chain was sequenced in a study of blood T cell repertoires in COVID-19. At the level of the study: COVID-19 samples collected from the United States, Italy and Spain covered acute and convalescent phases.

Per germline, CDR1 SGHVS and CDR2 FNYEAQ. The CDR3 has 16 amino acids. V lost 5 bases, J lost 5 bases, and 10 bases stayed unmatched. TCRdb's table, derived via immunoSEQ multiplex PCR, lists solely in-frame clones and lacks some. Seen here are 200,000 to 300,000 clones, about 83% observed once, and the top ten hold more than 5.5%. Specimen: peripheral blood. The V and J genes are TRBV7-6 and TRBJ2-2; 8 bases match TRBD1. The TCR was taken from a human donor in a cohort sampled during active COVID-19. DNA of the CDR3: TGTGCCAGCAGCGTACCGACAGGGGCGGGGACCGGGGAGCTGTTTTTT. Protein: CASSVPTGAGTGELFF. The variable domain in full, completed from reference TRBV7-6 and TRBJ2-2, reads GAGVSQSPRYKVTKRGQDVALRCDPISGHVSLYWYRQALGQGPEFLTYFNYEAQQDKSGLPNDRFSAERPEGSISTLTIQRTEQRDSAMYRCASSVPTGAGTGELFFGEGSRLTVL.